Reported below is one T cell receptor (beta chain). CDR1 is LNHDA and CDR2 is SQIVND in the germline V gene (reference sequence). CDR3 length: 15 residues. The ends were cut back, 5 bases at V and 3 bases at J, with 17 bases in the middle. This entry belongs to a study of cytomegalovirus exposure and HLA in healthy donors. Sequencing was performed with immunoSEQ multiplex PCR; in TCRdb, only in-frame clones are kept and a portion is missing. The repertoire holds 55,000 to 80,000 clones, with 85% to 95% as singletons. V and J are TRBV19 and TRBJ2-7; D ambiguous. The sequence was obtained from a woman aged 18-30 years in good health and CMV-seropositive. Sequencing was performed on PBMCs. CDR3 loop: CASSETLRSSYEQYF. In DNA, the CDR3 is TGTGCCAGTAGTGAGACTCTGCGGTCAAGCTACGAGCAGTACTTC. Full variable domain (outside the CDR3, taken from reference TRBV19 and TRBJ2-7): DGGITQSPKYLFRKEGQNVTLSCEQNLNHDAMYWYRQDPGQGLRLIYYSQIVNDFQKGDIAEGYSVSREKKESFPLTVTSAQKNPTAFYLCASSETLRSSYEQYFGPGTRLTVT.